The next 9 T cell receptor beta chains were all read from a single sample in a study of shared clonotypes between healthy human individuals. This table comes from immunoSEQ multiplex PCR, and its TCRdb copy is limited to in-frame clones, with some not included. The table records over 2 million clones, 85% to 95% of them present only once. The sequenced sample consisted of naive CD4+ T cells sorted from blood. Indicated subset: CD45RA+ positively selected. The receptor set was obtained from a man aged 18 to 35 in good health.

The CDR3 bases are TGCGCCAGCAGCCACCCCACCGGACAGGCCAACTATGGCTACACCTTC. Translated, it gives CASSHPTGQANYGYTF. This chain uses TRBV4-1 with TRBJ1-2, with 7 bases lining up with TRBD1. J lost 2 bases, V lost 3 bases, and 9 bases had no gene match. Germline assignment: CDR1 MGHRA and CDR2 YSYEKL. The CDR3 runs 16 residues.

Here the CDR3 DNA reads TGCGCCAGCAGCTGGCAGAGACCCCAAGAGACCCAGTACTTC. It yields the protein CASSWQRPQETQYF. The chain carries TRBV5-1 and TRBJ2-5; D gene uncertain. The germline V gene has CDR1 SGHRS and CDR2 YFSETQ. The CDR3 is 14 residues long. The V gene lost 3 bases and the J gene lost 1 base, with 10 bases spanning the gap.

CDR3 amino acids: CSVGRDRGGETQYF. DNA of the CDR3: TGCAGCGTTGGGCGAGACAGGGGGGGAGAGACCCAGTACTTC. This chain joins TRBV29-1 and TRBJ2-5; 9 bases map to TRBD1. Trimming removed 4 bases from V and 4 bases from J; junction bases left unmatched: 7. This CDR3 spans 14 amino acids. Germline V gene sequence: CDR1 SQVTM, CDR2 ANQGSEA.

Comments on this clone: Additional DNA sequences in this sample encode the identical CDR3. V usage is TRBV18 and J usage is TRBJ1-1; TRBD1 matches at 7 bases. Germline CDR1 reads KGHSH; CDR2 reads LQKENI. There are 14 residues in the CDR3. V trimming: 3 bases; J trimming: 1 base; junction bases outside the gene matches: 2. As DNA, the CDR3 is TGTGCCAGCTCACCGGGACAGCAGAACACTGAAGCTTTCTTT. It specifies CASSPGQQNTEAFF.

The CDR3 region is CASFGHGDGSEQYF. The CDR3 nucleotides read TGTGCCAGCTTTGGGCACGGGGACGGGAGCGAGCAGTACTTC. The chain carries TRBV2 and TRBJ2-7; tentative D call: TRBD2 (6 bases). The germline V gene encodes CDR1 SNHLY and CDR2 FYNNEI. Trimming pared 8 bases from V and 6 bases from J, leaving 20 bases between. This CDR3 comprises 14 residues. The full variable domain, its missing parts supplied by reference TRBV2 and TRBJ2-7, is EPEVTQTPSHQVTQMGQEVILRCVPISNHLYFYWYRQILGQKVEFLVSFYNNEISEKSEIFDDQFSVERPDGSNFTLKIRSTKLEDSAMYFCASFGHGDGSEQYFGPGTRLTVT.

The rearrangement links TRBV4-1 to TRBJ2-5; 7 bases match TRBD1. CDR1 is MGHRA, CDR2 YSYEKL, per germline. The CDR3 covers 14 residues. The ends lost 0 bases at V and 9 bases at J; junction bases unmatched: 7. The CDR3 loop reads CASSQDGTAVAQYF. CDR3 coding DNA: TGCGCCAGCAGCCAAGATGGGACAGCCGTAGCCCAGTACTTC.

The CDR3 bases are TGCGCCAGCAGCCCCCTTGGCTCCTCCTACGAGCAGTACTTC. Amino acids: CASSPLGSSYEQYF. The V and J genes are TRBV5-1 and TRBJ2-7; D uncertain. CDR3 length: 14 amino acids. Germline values: CDR1 SGHRS, CDR2 YFSETQ. V lost 4 bases, J lost 0 bases, and 11 bases lay in between.

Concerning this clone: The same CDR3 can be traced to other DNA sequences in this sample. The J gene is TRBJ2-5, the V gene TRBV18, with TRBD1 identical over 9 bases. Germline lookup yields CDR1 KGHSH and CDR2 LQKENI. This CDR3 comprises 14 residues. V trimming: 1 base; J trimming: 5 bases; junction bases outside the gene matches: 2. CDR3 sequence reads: CASSPRTGEETQYF. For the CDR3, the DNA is TGTGCCAGCTCACCACGGACAGGGGAGGAGACCCAGTACTTC.

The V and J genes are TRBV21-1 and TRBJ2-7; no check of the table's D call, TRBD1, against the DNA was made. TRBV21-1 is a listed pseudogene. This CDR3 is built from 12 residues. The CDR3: CASGDRAYEQYF. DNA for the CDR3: TGTGCCAGTGGGGACAGGGCCTACGAGCAGTACTTC.